One T cell receptor beta chain is described in this entry. Its specificity is unknown. Sequencing was performed with immunoSEQ multiplex PCR; in TCRdb, only in-frame clones are kept and a portion is missing. This table holds about 180,000 clones, about 86% found once. This specimen belongs to a study of T cell responses to AZD1222 COVID-19 vaccine. Study-wide points: Close to half of all spike-specific TCRs reportedly target regions of the variants that are unmutated. Clonal diversity may have been underestimated in mostly white British donors. Following two doses of AZD1222, Spike-specific TCR breadth and depth rose.

Second-dose intervals near 4 or 12 weeks were combined. This CDR3 contains 14 residues. The germline V gene encodes CDR1 SGHTA and CDR2 FQGNSA. The V end was cut by 3 bases, the J end by 2 bases, with 11 bases between. The source is an adult who received the AZD1222 COVID-19 vaccine. This chain connects TRBV7-2 to TRBJ2-7; TRBD1 is a possible D gene (5 bases). The sequencing used peripheral blood, collected 28 days after the second AZD1222 dose. The CDR3 spells CASSFIDSTYEQYF. Written as DNA, the CDR3 is TGTGCCAGCAGCTTCATCGACAGCACCTACGAGCAGTACTTC.